The T cell receptor (beta chain) under discussion was sequenced for a study of T cell repertoires in cytomegalovirus infection. Study results and limitations: Adding up the frequency of public TCR beta families identified people who carried CMV plus the relevant HLA.

TCRdb used MiXCR to reprocess the reads, holding one entry per CDR3 protein. The sample includes around 190,000 distinct CDR3 sequences, 13% to 15% of them seen just once. The CDR3 runs 13 residues. The V gene lost 6 bases and the J gene lost 5 bases, with 14 bases spanning the gap. Germline CDR1 reads MNHEY; CDR2 reads SVGAGI. Remarks on this clonotype: Its target is not known.

The sequence derives from a human donor in good health (CMV status not recorded). Some clones in this sample may be carry-over from other donors' samples. The chain employs TRBV6-5 and TRBJ2-7; tentatively, D is TRBD2 (7 bases). Sample: PBMCs. CDR3: CASRIQGGDEQYF. The CDR3 DNA reads as TGTGCCAGCAGGATACAGGGAGGGGACGAGCAGTACTTC.